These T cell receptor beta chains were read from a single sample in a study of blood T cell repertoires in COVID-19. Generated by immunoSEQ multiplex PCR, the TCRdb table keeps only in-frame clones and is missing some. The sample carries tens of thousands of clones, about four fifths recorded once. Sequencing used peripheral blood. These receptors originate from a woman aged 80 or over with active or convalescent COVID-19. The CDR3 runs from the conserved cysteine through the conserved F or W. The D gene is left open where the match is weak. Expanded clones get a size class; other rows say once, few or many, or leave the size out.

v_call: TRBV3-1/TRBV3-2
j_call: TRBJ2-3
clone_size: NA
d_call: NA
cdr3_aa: CASSQVPDTQYF
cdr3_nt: TGTGCCAGCAGCCAAGTCCCTGATACGCAGTATTTT

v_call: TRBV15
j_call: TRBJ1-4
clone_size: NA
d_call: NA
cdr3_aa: CATSRDQGRRGRNNEKLFF
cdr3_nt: TGTGCCACCAGCAGGGATCAGGGCAGAAGAGGAAGGAATAATGAAAAACTGTTTTTT

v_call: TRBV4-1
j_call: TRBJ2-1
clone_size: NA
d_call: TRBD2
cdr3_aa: CASSHRSGGPTYNEQFF
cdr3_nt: TGCGCCAGCAGCCATCGTAGCGGGGGGCCTACCTACAATGAGCAGTTCTTC

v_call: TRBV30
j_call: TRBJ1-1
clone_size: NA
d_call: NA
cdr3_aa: CAWSAWGGPTEAFF
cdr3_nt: TGTGCCTGGAGTGCCTGGGGGGGGCCCACTGAAGCTTTCTTT

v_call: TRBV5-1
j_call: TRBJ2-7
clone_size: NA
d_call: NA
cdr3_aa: CASSLAGGQGSYEQYF
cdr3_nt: TGCGCCAGCAGCTTGGCGGGTGGGCAGGGCTCCTACGAGCAGTACTTC

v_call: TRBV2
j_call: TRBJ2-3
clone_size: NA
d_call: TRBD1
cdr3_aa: CASSLGQGPDTQYF
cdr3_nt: TGTGCCAGCAGTTTAGGACAGGGACCAGATACGCAGTATTTT

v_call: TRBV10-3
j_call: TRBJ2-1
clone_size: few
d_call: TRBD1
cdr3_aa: CAISYRQGGNEQFF
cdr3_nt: TGTGCCATCAGTTATAGACAGGGTGGGAATGAGCAGTTCTTC

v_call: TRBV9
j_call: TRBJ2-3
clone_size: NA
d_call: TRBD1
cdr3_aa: CASSVGVGTGSADTQYF
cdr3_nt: TGTGCCAGCAGCGTAGGGGTAGGGACAGGGTCCGCAGATACGCAGTATTTT

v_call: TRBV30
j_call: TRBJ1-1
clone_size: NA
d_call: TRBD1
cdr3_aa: CAWDRGFLVDTEAFF
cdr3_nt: TGTGCCTGGGACAGGGGGTTTTTGGTGGACACTGAAGCTTTCTTT

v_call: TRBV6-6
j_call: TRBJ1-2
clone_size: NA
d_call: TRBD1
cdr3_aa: CASSPRDSLGYTF
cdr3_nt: TGTGCCAGCAGTCCCAGGGACAGCCTTGGCTACACCTTC

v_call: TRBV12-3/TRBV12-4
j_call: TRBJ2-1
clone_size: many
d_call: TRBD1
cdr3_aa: CASRGQGASVQFF
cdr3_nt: TGTGCCAGCCGGGGGCAGGGGGCAAGTGTACAGTTCTTC

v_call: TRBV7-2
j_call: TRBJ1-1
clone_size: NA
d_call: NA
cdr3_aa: CASSLSYTEAFF
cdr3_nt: TGTGCCAGCAGCTTATCCTACACTGAAGCTTTCTTT

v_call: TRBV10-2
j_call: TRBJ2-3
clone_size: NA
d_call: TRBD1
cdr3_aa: CASRKTPRTGFDTQYF
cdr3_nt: TGCGCCAGCAGAAAAACCCCCCGGACAGGGTTTGATACGCAGTATTTT

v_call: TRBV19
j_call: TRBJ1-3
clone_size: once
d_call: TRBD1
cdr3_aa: CASSPLTGGSGNTIYF
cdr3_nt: TGTGCCAGTAGTCCCCTGACAGGGGGTTCTGGAAACACCATATATTTT

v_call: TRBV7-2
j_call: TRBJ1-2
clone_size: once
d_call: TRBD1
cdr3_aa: CASSVPRDRYGYTF
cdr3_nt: TGTGCCAGCAGCGTCCCCCGGGACAGATATGGCTACACCTTC

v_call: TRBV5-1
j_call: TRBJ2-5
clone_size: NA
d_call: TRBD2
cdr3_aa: CASSLWGTSGSTETQYF
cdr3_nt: TGCGCCAGCAGCTTGTGGGGCACTAGCGGGAGTACAGAGACCCAGTACTTC

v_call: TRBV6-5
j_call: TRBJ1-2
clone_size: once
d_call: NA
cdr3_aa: CASGDTSNYGYTF
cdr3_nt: TGTGCCAGCGGGGACACCTCTAACTATGGCTACACCTTC

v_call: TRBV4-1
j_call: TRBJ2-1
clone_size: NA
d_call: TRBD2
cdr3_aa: CASSGNSGRASSYNEQFF
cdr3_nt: TGCGCCAGCAGCGGGAATAGCGGGAGGGCTAGCTCGTACAATGAGCAGTTCTTC

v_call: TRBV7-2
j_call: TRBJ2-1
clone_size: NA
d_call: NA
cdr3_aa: CASTRQTQNEQFF
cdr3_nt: TGTGCCAGCACCAGACAGACTCAGAATGAGCAGTTCTTC

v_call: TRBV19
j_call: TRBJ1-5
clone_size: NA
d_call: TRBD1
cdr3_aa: CASKPGQEHEPQHF
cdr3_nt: TGTGCCAGCAAACCTGGACAGGAGCATGAGCCCCAGCATTTT

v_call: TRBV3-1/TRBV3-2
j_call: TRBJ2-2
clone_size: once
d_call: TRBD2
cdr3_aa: CASSRVGLAGITGELFF
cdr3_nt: TGTGCCAGCAGCCGAGTGGGACTAGCGGGGATTACCGGGGAGCTGTTTTTT

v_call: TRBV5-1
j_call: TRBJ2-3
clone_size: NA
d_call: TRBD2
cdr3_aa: CASSTVAGGTDTQYF
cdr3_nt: TGCGCCAGCAGCACGGTAGCGGGAGGGACAGATACGCAGTATTTT

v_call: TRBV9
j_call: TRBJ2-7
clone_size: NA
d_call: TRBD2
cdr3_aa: CASSVGTSGGRTYEQYF
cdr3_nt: TGTGCCAGCAGCGTAGGGACTAGCGGGGGGCGGACCTACGAGCAGTACTTC

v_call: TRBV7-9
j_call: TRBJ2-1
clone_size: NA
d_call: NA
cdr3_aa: CASSQTLVTGHEQFF
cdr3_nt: TGTGCCAGCAGCCAAACCCTAGTGACAGGACATGAGCAGTTCTTC

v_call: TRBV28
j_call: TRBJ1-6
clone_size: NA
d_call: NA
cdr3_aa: CASRYRATSNSPLHF
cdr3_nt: TGTGCCAGCAGATACAGGGCCACTTCGAATTCACCCCTCCACTTT

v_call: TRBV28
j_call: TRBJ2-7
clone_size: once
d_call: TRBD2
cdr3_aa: CASSPLRGTSYEQYF
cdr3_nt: TGTGCCAGCAGTCCCCTGCGGGGGACTTCCTACGAGCAGTACTTC

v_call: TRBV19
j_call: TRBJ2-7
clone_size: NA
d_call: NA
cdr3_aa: CASSTRTAREQYF
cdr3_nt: TGTGCCAGTAGCACCCGAACCGCGAGGGAGCAGTACTTC

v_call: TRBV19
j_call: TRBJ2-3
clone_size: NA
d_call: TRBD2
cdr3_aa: CASRTSGRDTQYF
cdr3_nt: TGTGCCAGTAGAACTAGCGGGAGAGATACGCAGTATTTT

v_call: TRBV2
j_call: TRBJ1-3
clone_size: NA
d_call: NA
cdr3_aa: CASRQGGTGNTIYF
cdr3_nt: TGTGCCAGCAGGCAAGGGGGAACTGGAAACACCATATATTTT